The clone carrying this T cell receptor beta chain turned up a few times. Its antigen remains unidentified. This sample was included in a study of T-cell reconstitution after alpha-beta-depleted transplantation in children. Whole-study findings and limits: At day 60, the high TCRbeta diversity found in some patients originated from recipient T cells and thymic progenitors that had survived.

Unique molecular identifiers were incorporated when the TCRbeta library was constructed. Each CDR3 protein is one row after TCRdb ran MiXCR on the PCR reads. This sample has tens of thousands of distinct CDR3 sequences, with 15% to 20% found just once. There are 16 residues in the CDR3. CDR1 is MNHNS and CDR2 is SASEGT in the germline V gene. The V end was cut by 0 bases, the J end by 4 bases, with 15 bases between. The sample in question was PBMCs, mostly from graft donor cells, obtained 360 days after TCRalphabeta/CD19-depleted stem cell transplant. The origin of this receptor is a male patient aged 2-15 years who had a stem cell transplant for acute lymphoblastic leukemia, so the T cells may come from the graft donor. The chain carries TRBV6-1 and TRBJ1-2, with a weak D call TRBD1 (5 bases). In nucleotides, the CDR3 is TGTGCCAGCAGTGAAGCGAGGCCAGGGCGAGGCTATGGCTACACCTTC. Translated: CASSEARPGRGYGYTF.